Below are 19 T cell receptor beta chains sequenced from a single sample in a study of cytomegalovirus exposure and HLA in healthy donors. Both 60 Vbeta primers and 13 Jbeta primers went into the PCR. Assay used: immunoSEQ multiplex PCR; TCRdb lists only in-frame clones, some missing. The data contain 80,000 to 100,000 clones, 63% of them singletons. Sequenced material: PBMCs. The receptors shown here come from a woman between 40 and 50 years old in good health and CMV-seropositive.

The table lists this clone with many counts. V is TRBV7-2 and J is TRBJ1-3, with D perhaps matching TRBD1 (5 bases). Trimming stripped 2 bases from V and 0 bases from J, with 8 bases between. The V gene's germline CDR1 is SGHTA and CDR2 FQGNSA. The length of the CDR3 is 15 residues. CDR3 nucleotides: TGTGCCAGCAGCTTAATGGGGCACTCTGGAAACACCATATATTTT. Encoded protein: CASSLMGHSGNTIYF.

Only one count was recorded for this clone. The genes are TRBV28 and TRBJ2-6; no definite D call. The CDR3 length is 15 residues. Deletions cut 2 bases from V and 5 bases from J, with 10 bases between. Germline V gene lookup returns CDR1 MDHEN and CDR2 SYDVKM. The CDR3 sequence is CASSLAAPRANVLTF. CDR3 sequence (DNA): TGTGCCAGCAGTTTAGCGGCTCCTCGGGCCAACGTCCTGACTTTC.

The genes are TRBV28 and TRBJ2-7; TRBD1 is a possible D gene (6 bases). Trimming stripped 5 bases from V and 7 bases from J, with 21 bases between. This CDR3 has 15 amino acids. Looked up from germline, CDR1 is MDHEN and CDR2 is SYDVKM. As DNA, the CDR3 is TGTGCCAGCAGTGTACAGGGCCCGATCCTTTTGGAGCAGTACTTC. Protein sequence: CASSVQGPILLEQYF.

The chain has TRBV30 and TRBJ1-2, with D hard to call. Germline V lookup: CDR1 GTSNPN, CDR2 SVGIG (reference sequence). Trimming took off 2 bases at V and 0 bases at J, with 7 bases between the two ends. The CDR3 totals 13 residues. The CDR3 region is CAWSIGANYGYTF. In nucleotides, the CDR3 is TGTGCCTGGAGTATTGGAGCTAACTATGGCTACACCTTC.

This clone was found a few times. The V and J genes are TRBV23-1 and TRBJ2-2; possible D gene TRBD2, 6 bases. TRBV23-1 is an open reading frame whose function is uncertain. V was cut by 8 bases and J by 2 bases, with 18 bases left in between. The CDR3 covers 16 residues. As DNA, the CDR3 is TGCGCCAGCCGGAGGGGCGGGCGACGTAACACCGGGGAGCTGTTTTTT. Protein: CASRRGGRRNTGELFF.

The chain recombines TRBV12-5 with TRBJ1-1, with a weak D call TRBD1 (5 bases). V lost 5 bases to trimming and J lost 5 bases, with 15 bases between them. Germline-derived CDR1 and CDR2 are LGHNT and FRNRAP. The CDR3 runs to 14 residues. CDR3 bases: TGTGCTAGTGGTGGGGGAGGGGCCAGGACTGAAGCTTTCTTT. Residues: CASGGGGARTEAFF. The whole variable domain, filled in from reference TRBV12-5 and TRBJ1-1, reads DARVTQTPRHKVTEMGQEVTMRCQPILGHNTVFWYRQTMMQGLELLAYFRNRAPLDDSGMPKDRFSAEMPDATLATLKIQPSEPRDSAVYFCASGGGGARTEAFFGQGTRLTVV.

A note on this clone: Other DNA variants within this sample encode the same CDR3. The chain uses TRBV2 and TRBJ2-6; D remains unclear. The CDR3 loop spans 14 amino acids. Germline V CDR1 and CDR2: SNHLY, FYNNEI. The V end was cut by 6 bases, the J end by 0 bases, with 6 bases between. The CDR3 protein is CASRAGSGANVLTF. CDR3 sequence (DNA): TGTGCCAGCAGGGCAGGCTCTGGGGCCAACGTCCTGACTTTC. Full variable domain (outside the CDR3, taken from reference TRBV2 and TRBJ2-6): EPEVTQTPSHQVTQMGQEVILRCVPISNHLYFYWYRQILGQKVEFLVSFYNNEISEKSEIFDDQFSVERPDGSNFTLKIRSTKLEDSAMYFCASRAGSGANVLTFGAGSRLTVL.

This sequence joins TRBV7-2 and TRBJ1-5; D possibly corresponds to TRBD1 (5 bases). In germline, CDR1 is SGHTA, CDR2 FQGNSA. Trimming took 0 bases from V and 3 from J, leaving 15 bases between them. This CDR3 region has 17 residues. The CDR3 protein is CASSLASAGLYNQPQHF. For the CDR3, the DNA is TGTGCCAGCAGCTTAGCGTCTGCAGGGCTTTACAATCAGCCCCAGCATTTT.

J is TRBJ1-2 and V is TRBV4-1; 7 nucleotides line up with TRBD1. The CDR3 runs to 16 residues. Trimming took 4 bases from V and 8 from J; bases not matched to a gene: 16. Looked up from germline, CDR1 is MGHRA and CDR2 is YSYEKL. The CDR3 DNA is TGCGCCAGCAGCCGAAACGCTCCACAGGGGAGCCGGGGCTACACCTTC. Protein product: CASSRNAPQGSRGYTF.

The gene calls are TRBV6-4 and TRBJ2-1; TRBD2 is a possible D gene (5 bases). The CDR3 spans 16 residues. Per germline, CDR1 MRHNA and CDR2 SNTAGT. Between the trimmed V and J ends, which lost 5 bases and 2 bases, there was a span of 16 bases. As DNA, the CDR3 is TGTGCCAGCAGTAGTCGAGGGCCGTCTCCCTACAATGAGCAGTTCTTC. Encoded protein: CASSSRGPSPYNEQFF.

This clone appeared a few times. V usage is TRBV14 and J usage is TRBJ2-3, with 14 bases fitting TRBD2. Trimming removed 3 bases from V and 3 bases from J; junction bases left unmatched: 11. This CDR3 contains 19 residues. CDR1 SGHDN and CDR2 FVKESK come from the germline V gene. This chain's CDR3 is CASSQTTGLAGEWTDTQYF. CDR3 nucleotides: TGTGCCAGCAGCCAGACGACGGGACTAGCGGGAGAATGGACAGATACGCAGTATTTT.

This sequence joins TRBV28 and TRBJ2-7, with 8 bases fitting TRBD2. Germline V gene sequence: CDR1 MDHEN, CDR2 SYDVKM. V shed 3 bases, J shed 2 bases, and the junction held 6 bases outside the gene matches. The CDR3 has 15 amino acids. The CDR3 region is CASSLGGGLTYEQYF. The DNA for the CDR3 is TGTGCCAGCAGTTTGGGCGGGGGGCTTACCTACGAGCAGTACTTC.

V gene TRBV7-9 combines with J gene TRBJ1-2; the match to TRBD1 covers 10 bases. V trimming: 3 bases; J trimming: 4 bases; junction bases outside the gene matches: 5. Germline V CDR1 and CDR2: SEHNR, FQNEAQ (reference sequence). CDR3 size: 15 residues. DNA of the CDR3: TGTGCCAGCAGCTTGGGACAGGGGAAGCCCTATGGCTACACCTTC. This codes for CASSLGQGKPYGYTF.

The chain recombines TRBV7-9 with TRBJ1-1; TRBD1 is a possible D gene (6 bases). CDR3 size: 13 residues. The germline V and J ends were trimmed by 3 bases and 5 bases, with 10 bases remaining between them. Germline CDR1 and CDR2: SEHNR and FQNEAQ (reference sequence). This chain's CDR3 is CASSFGGQTEAFF. The CDR3 nucleotides read TGTGCCAGCAGCTTCGGGGGGCAAACTGAAGCTTTCTTT.

The rearrangement joins TRBV6-1 to TRBJ1-2, with TRBD1 matching 7 bases. Germline V gene sequence: CDR1 MNHNS, CDR2 SASEGT. This CDR3 comprises 15 residues. V dropped 1 base and J dropped 0; count of bases not matched to a gene: 2. The CDR3 sequence: CASSEGDRANYGYTF. For the CDR3, the DNA is TGTGCCAGCAGTGAAGGGGACAGAGCTAACTATGGCTACACCTTC.

The chain joins TRBV29-1 to TRBJ2-3; TRBD2 agrees at 10 bases. V trimming: 8 bases; J trimming: 5 bases; junction bases outside the gene matches: 7. The CDR3 length is 13 residues. Germline CDR1 and CDR2: SQVTM and ANQGSEA. This CDR3 reads CSLAGGGGDTQYF. The DNA for the CDR3 is TGCAGCTTAGCGGGAGGAGGGGGAGATACGCAGTATTTT.

The chain employs TRBV28 and TRBJ2-3; tentatively, D is TRBD1 (5 bases). The CDR3 is 17 amino acids. Trimming removed 5 bases from V and 0 bases from J, with 18 bases in between. CDR1 and CDR2 (germline): MDHEN, SYDVKM. The CDR3 here is CASSPEPQGGSTDTQYF. The DNA for the CDR3 is TGTGCCAGCAGTCCCGAACCCCAGGGTGGAAGCACAGATACGCAGTATTTT.

The V and J genes are TRBV9 and TRBJ2-1, with D possibly being TRBD2 (6 bases). There are 15 residues in the CDR3. V lost 3 bases, J lost 7 bases, and 17 bases lay in between. CDR1 is SGDLS and CDR2 is YYNGEE in the germline V gene. Written as DNA, the CDR3 is TGTGCCAGCAGCGGAGCGGGCTCACCGGTGAATGAGCAGTTCTTC. This translates into CASSGAGSPVNEQFF.

This chain connects TRBV9 to TRBJ1-2, with 7 bases matching TRBD1. Germline-derived CDR1 and CDR2 are SGDLS and YYNGEE. With V trimmed by 4 bases and J by 2 bases, 5 bases remained unmatched. CDR3 length equals 14 residues. In nucleotides, the CDR3 is TGTGCCAGCAGCCCCACAGGGGAAAACTATGGCTACACCTTC. It encodes CASSPTGENYGYTF.